These 9 T cell receptor beta chains originate from one sample sequenced in a study of blood T cell repertoires in COVID-19. This table comes from immunoSEQ multiplex PCR, and its TCRdb copy is limited to in-frame clones, with some not included. The profile shows fewer than 250,000 clones, approximately 85% of them singletons. What was sequenced was PBMCs or T cells enriched from blood (not recorded which). The receptors here all came from a woman in her forties or fifties with acute COVID-19.

The rearrangement joins TRBV7-8 to TRBJ1-2, with 8 bases identical to TRBD1. The CDR3 totals 18 residues. Germline trimming cut 3 bases from V and 7 bases from J; bases unmatched to any gene: 19. CDR1 and CDR2 (germline): SGHVS, FQNEAQ. The chain's CDR3 is CASSLAPFPGQVLLGYTF. Written as DNA, the CDR3 is TGTGCCAGCAGCTTGGCCCCTTTTCCGGGACAGGTGCTTCTTGGCTACACCTTC.

For the CDR3, the DNA is TGTGCCAGCAGTCTCTATCCGGGACTAGCGGTGACCGGGGAGCTGTTTTTT. The encoded protein is CASSLYPGLAVTGELFF. The J gene is TRBJ2-2, the V gene TRBV9, with 11 bases identical to TRBD2. CDR1 is SGDLS and CDR2 is YYNGEE in the germline V gene. This CDR3 comprises 17 residues. V gave up 5 bases and J gave up 5 bases; unmatched junction bases: 11.

V is TRBV7-2 and J is TRBJ2-1; TRBD2 agrees at 8 bases. The CDR3 runs to 15 residues. In germline, CDR1 is SGHTA, CDR2 FQGNSA. Germline trimming cut 4 bases from V and 7 bases from J; bases unmatched to any gene: 9. CDR3 residues: CASSSAAGGVNEQFF. Written as DNA, the CDR3 is TGTGCCAGCAGCTCGGCGGCGGGGGGTGTAAATGAGCAGTTCTTC.

This clone came up once. This sequence joins TRBV10-3 and TRBJ1-2, with D perhaps TRBD1 (5 bases). This CDR3 contains 16 residues. The V gene's germline CDR1 is ENHRY and CDR2 SYGVKD. The V end was cut by 0 bases, the J end by 7 bases, with 18 bases between. The CDR3 bases are TGTGCCATCAGTGAGTCAGGGGAGGGAAGGGCCGGTGGCTACACCTTC. Protein sequence: CAISESGEGRAGGYTF.

The CDR3 reads CAWGRNSGNTIYF. The CDR3 DNA sequence: TGTGCCTGGGGCAGAAACTCTGGAAACACCATATATTTT. The chain uses TRBV30 and TRBJ1-3; no firm D call. V lost 5 bases and J lost 0, with 8 bases in between. Germline CDR1 GTSNPN, CDR2 SVGIG (reference sequence). This CDR3 region has 13 residues. The whole variable domain, filled in from reference TRBV30 and TRBJ1-3, reads SQTIHQWPATLVQPVGSPLSLECTVEGTSNPNLYWYRQAAGRGLQLLFYSVGIGQISSEVPQNLSASRPQDRQFILSSKKLLLSDSGFYLCAWGRNSGNTIYFGEGSWLTVV.

The V gene is TRBV5-1, the J gene TRBJ2-5; D not resolved. The CDR3 contains 13 residues. Trimming removed 0 bases at V and 4 bases at J, with 7 bases between. Germline values: CDR1 SGHRS, CDR2 YFSETQ. The CDR3 DNA reads as TGCGCCAGCAGCTTGGGAAAGCTAGAGACCCAGTACTTC. It encodes CASSLGKLETQYF.

The rearrangement links TRBV7-2 to TRBJ2-5, with D possibly being TRBD2 (5 bases). Trimming removed 5 bases from V and 4 bases from J, with 14 bases in between. CDR3 length: 14 residues. In germline, CDR1 is SGHTA, CDR2 FQGNSA. CDR3 in DNA: TGTGCCAGCAGCCCCTGGACCGGAGGAGAGACCCAGTACTTC. Residues: CASSPWTGGETQYF.

V gene TRBV7-6 combines with J gene TRBJ1-4; D not resolved. The CDR3 is 14 residues long. With 3 bases removed from V and 6 bases from J, the gap between germline ends came to 11 bases. The germline CDR1 and CDR2 sequences are SGHVS and FNYEAQ. The CDR3 sequence: CASSLNSRDEKLFF. CDR3 sequence (DNA): TGTGCCAGCAGCTTGAATAGCCGGGATGAAAAACTGTTTTTT.

The rearrangement links TRBV27 to TRBJ1-2; tentatively, D is TRBD1 (6 bases). Germline V gene lookup returns CDR1 MNHEY and CDR2 SMNVEV (reference sequence). The germline V and J ends were trimmed by 4 bases and 1 base, with 7 bases remaining between them. The CDR3 is made up of 13 amino acids. The CDR3 spells CASSSGDNYGYTF. DNA for the CDR3: TGTGCCAGCAGTTCAGGGGATAACTATGGCTACACCTTC.